A single sample gave rise to the 9 T cell receptor beta chains below, sequenced in a study of cytomegalovirus exposure and HLA in healthy donors. The PCR employed 60 Vbeta primers together with 13 Jbeta primers. Some clones are missing from TCRdb's copy, which holds only in-frame ones; the method was immunoSEQ multiplex PCR. The sample holds around 70,000 clones, nearly 80% seen once. What was sequenced was PBMCs. These receptors all stem from a middle-aged woman in good health and CMV-seropositive.

The chain employs TRBV5-1 and TRBJ2-3; the D gene is possibly TRBD1 (6 bases). CDR1 is SGHRS, CDR2 YFSETQ, per germline. The CDR3 covers 15 residues. V lost 6 bases, J lost 4 bases, and 18 bases lay in between. As DNA, the CDR3 is TGCGCCAGCATTGAACCGGGACACTCCCCAGATACGCAGTATTTT. Protein product: CASIEPGHSPDTQYF.

The rearrangement joins TRBV7-3 to TRBJ2-3; 8 bases are a match to TRBD1. V dropped 5 bases and J dropped 7; count of bases not matched to a gene: 8. The length of the CDR3 is 14 residues. The V gene's germline CDR1 is SGHTA and CDR2 FQGTGA. As DNA, the CDR3 is TGTGCCAGCAGCCCGACGACAGGGGCACATACGCAGTATTTT. Translation: CASSPTTGAHTQYF.

CDR3 protein: CASSPQVTGATKNIQYF. For the CDR3, the DNA is TGTGCCAGCAGCCCCCAAGTCACAGGGGCGACCAAAAACATTCAGTACTTC. The chain has TRBV7-2 and TRBJ2-4, with TRBD1 matching over 7 bases. The CDR3 covers 17 residues. J gave up 2 bases and V 5 bases, and 12 bases lay outside the gene matches. The V gene's germline CDR1 is SGHTA and CDR2 FQGNSA.

The chain joins TRBV7-8 to TRBJ1-2; 8 bases agree with TRBD1. CDR1 and CDR2 (germline): SGHVS, FQNEAQ. V dropped 6 bases and J dropped 0; count of bases not matched to a gene: 9. This CDR3 comprises 16 residues. In nucleotides, the CDR3 is TGTGCCAGCAGGCGGACAGGGTCTGACCCTAACTATGGCTACACCTTC. This sequence encodes CASRRTGSDPNYGYTF.

V is TRBV28 and J is TRBJ1-2; TRBD1 is a possible D gene (6 bases). Between the trimmed V and J ends, which lost 7 bases and 8 bases, there was a span of 23 bases. The CDR3 contains 15 residues. Germline V gene data show CDR1 as MDHEN and CDR2 as SYDVKM. CDR3 DNA sequence: TGTGCCAGCAACCCTCCACGGGGGGCAGCCCTAGGCTACACCTTC. As protein: CASNPPRGAALGYTF.

This rearrangement joins TRBV11-3 to TRBJ2-1; 8 bases agree with TRBD2. This CDR3 spans 15 amino acids. CDR1 SGHNT and CDR2 YENEEA come from the germline V gene. V lost 1 base and J lost 8; bases outside the gene matches: 7. The CDR3 here is CASSLGLAGFDEQFF. The CDR3 nucleotides read TGTGCCAGCAGCTTAGGGCTAGCGGGTTTCGATGAGCAGTTCTTC.

The CDR3 nucleotides are TGTGCCAGCAGAGAAGCGGGGGGATTAGATACGCAGTATTTT. Translating gives CASREAGGLDTQYF. The V gene is TRBV6-4, the J gene TRBJ2-3; 9 positions agree with TRBD2. V was clipped by 6 bases and J by 5 bases; unmatched bases: 6. This CDR3 spans 14 amino acids. Germline values: CDR1 MRHNA, CDR2 SNTAGT.

In this sample, this clone turned up a few times. V and J are TRBV6-5 and TRBJ2-5, with TRBD2 matching over 9 bases. Germline CDR1 MNHEY, CDR2 SVGAGI. This CDR3 contains 15 residues. J was trimmed by 1 base and V by 2 bases; bases with no gene match: 2. The CDR3 bases are TGTGCCAGCAGTTACAGCGGGGGGTTCCAAGAGACCCAGTACTTC. This translates into CASSYSGGFQETQYF.

The chain combines TRBV7-2 with TRBJ1-6; no clear D. Germline CDR1 and CDR2: SGHTA and FQGNSA. This CDR3 region has 14 residues. With 6 bases removed from V and 10 bases from J, the gap between germline ends came to 16 bases. The DNA for the CDR3 is TGTGCCAGCAGTTTTGGAACACCGCGGTCACCCCTCCACTTT. This codes for CASSFGTPRSPLHF. The full variable domain, its missing parts supplied by reference TRBV7-2 and TRBJ1-6, is GAGVSQSPSNKVTEKGKDVELRCDPISGHTALYWYRQSLGQGLEFLIYFQGNSAPDKSGLPSDRFSAERTGGSVSTLTIQRTQQEDSAVYLCASSFGTPRSPLHFGNGTRLTVT.